This passage covers 27 T cell receptor beta chains from one sample sequenced in a study of CD8+CD57+ T cells in acquired aplastic anemia. The template used for profiling TCR beta VDJ and CDR3 was genomic DNA. TCRdb analysed the reads with MiXCR anew, one entry per CDR3 protein. The table records some 220,000 distinct CDR3 sequences, about a third of them present only once. The sequencing sample was made of sorted CD4+, CD8+, or CD8+CD57+ T cells (not recorded which) from PBMCs. These receptors were taken from a human donor in good health, serving as a control.

The chain couples TRBV10-3 to TRBJ1-2; D may be TRBD1 (5 bases). CDR1 ENHRY and CDR2 SYGVKD come from the germline V gene. The CDR3 totals 13 residues. Trimming removed 10 bases at V and 6 bases at J, with 18 bases between. CDR3 region: CATSEVQGDGYTF. CDR3 nucleotides: TGTGCCACCTCCGAGGTCCAGGGTGATGGCTACACCTTC.

This clonotype appeared a few times. The rearrangement links TRBV2 to TRBJ2-1; D not resolved. Germline V gene data show CDR1 as SNHLY and CDR2 as FYNNEI. The CDR3 length is 15 residues. V was shortened by 2 bases and J by 0 bases, with 8 bases between the two germline ends. The CDR3 nucleotides read TGTGCCAGCAGTGAAAGTCTAGTCTCCTACAATGAGCAGTTCTTC. It is translated as CASSESLVSYNEQFF.

As regards this clonotype: At one of its ends the junction is not consistent with the germline gene, which may arise from a read error. The chain employs TRBV10-3 and TRBJ1-4, with TRBD1 matching over 7 bases. Germline CDR1 ENHRY, CDR2 SYGVKD. This CDR3 has 15 amino acids. CDR3 nucleotide sequence: TGTGCCATCAGTGAGTCGACAGGGTTACGGGAAAAACTGCTTTTC. Protein product: CAISESTGLREKLLF.

On this clonotype itself: A single base separates this from a much larger clone, so it may be a read error. The CDR3 DNA follows: TGTGCCAGTAGTCCGGGGGGACAGGGGGGAAATAACGAGCAGTACTTC. It is translated as CASSPGGQGGNNEQYF. This chain connects TRBV19 to TRBJ2-7, with 11 nucleotides matching TRBD1. Germline lookup yields CDR1 LNHDA and CDR2 SQIVND (reference sequence). V shed 5 bases and J 5 bases; nucleotides not matched to a gene: 11. The CDR3 extends over 16 amino acids.

This clonotype came up many times. V usage is TRBV10-3 and J usage is TRBJ1-1, with 8 bases identical to TRBD1. The CDR3 is 12 residues long. V shed 8 bases, J shed 4 bases, and the junction held 3 bases outside the gene matches. The germline V gene encodes CDR1 ENHRY and CDR2 SYGVKD. CDR3 DNA sequence: TGTGCCATCTCGCAGGGGGCCACTGAAGCTTTCTTT. The encoded protein is CAISQGATEAFF.

V and J are TRBV2 and TRBJ1-2; 7 nucleotides agree with TRBD1. There are 11 residues in the CDR3. Trimming removed 10 bases from V and 6 bases from J; junction bases left unmatched: 5. CDR1 and CDR2 (germline): SNHLY, FYNNEI. This CDR3 reads CATQQGHGYTF. In DNA form, the CDR3 reads TGTGCCACCCAACAGGGGCATGGCTACACCTTC.

For the CDR3, the DNA is TGTGCCAGCACACCCGGGGCGGTTCAGCCCCAGCATTTT. It yields the protein CASTPGAVQPQHF. V usage is TRBV6-1 and J usage is TRBJ1-5; D is possibly TRBD1 (5 bases). Germline V gives CDR1 MNHNS, CDR2 SASEGT. V was trimmed by 7 bases and J by 6 bases, leaving 13 bases between them. The CDR3 covers 13 residues.

Comments on this clonotype: A much larger clone differs by one base, so this may be a read error. No conserved phenylalanine or tryptophan is present at the end of the CDR3, so a read error is the likely explanation. The J gene is TRBJ2-7, the V gene TRBV5-1, with D possibly TRBD2 on 6 matching bases. This CDR3 region has 14 residues. The ends were cut back, 3 bases at V and 3 bases at J, with 13 bases in the middle. From germline, CDR1 is SGHRS and CDR2 YFSETQ. CDR3 region: CASSSSGTFYEQYL. CDR3 sequence (DNA): TGCGCCAGCAGCTCCTCCGGGACTTTCTACGAGCAGTACCTC.

This clonotype appeared once. The gene calls are TRBV29-1 and TRBJ2-2; TRBD1 might be the D (5 bases). The J call is doubtful: the DNA matches TRBJ1-4 better. The CDR3 extends over 14 amino acids. The germline V gene has CDR1 SQVTM and CDR2 ANQGSEA. The CDR3 protein is CSVGRGGSNEKLFF. Written as DNA, the CDR3 is TGCAGCGTGGGACGGGGTGGATCTAATGAAAAACTGTTTTTT.

This clonotype has ten or more counts. The chain uses TRBV5-6 and TRBJ2-7; D not resolved. The CDR3 sequence is 15 residues long. CDR1 SGHDT and CDR2 YYEEEE come from the germline V gene. Trimming removed 0 bases at V and 7 bases at J, with 17 bases between. CDR3 nucleotide sequence: TGTGCCAGCAGCTTGGGCCCGCAAACCGCCCTAGAGCAGTACTTC. Translating gives CASSLGPQTALEQYF.

This clonotype was detected a few times. The chain uses TRBV4-2 and TRBJ1-2; TRBD1 matches 9 bases. The germline V gene encodes CDR1 LGHNA and CDR2 YNFKEQ. CDR3 length equals 16 residues. J gave up 7 bases and V 2 bases, and 11 bases lay outside the gene matches. CDR3 residues: CASSQISKQGASGYTF. CDR3 nucleotides: TGTGCCAGCAGCCAAATTAGTAAACAGGGGGCGAGTGGCTACACCTTC.

The J gene is TRBJ1-1, the V gene TRBV7-2; maybe TRBD1 (5 bases). Per the germline V gene, CDR1 is SGHTA and CDR2 is FQGNSA. The CDR3 covers 14 residues. V shed 5 bases and J shed 1 base, with 11 bases lying between them. CDR3 in amino acids: CASSQGFGNTEAFF. Written as DNA, the CDR3 is TGTGCCAGCAGCCAGGGTTTCGGGAACACTGAAGCTTTCTTT.

The rearrangement uses TRBV24-1 and TRBJ2-3, with D unclear. Germline-derived CDR1 and CDR2 are KGHDR and SFDVKD. The CDR3 has 13 amino acids. Trimming stripped 0 bases from V and 3 bases from J, with 3 bases between. CDR3 DNA: TGTGCCACCAGTGATTTGAGGACAGATACGCAGTATTTT. Protein sequence: CATSDLRTDTQYF.

This sequence joins TRBV5-1 and TRBJ1-2, with a tentative D call TRBD1 (6 bases). Trimming stripped 4 bases from V and 1 base from J, with 17 bases between. Germline CDR1 SGHRS, CDR2 YFSETQ. CDR3 length: 16 residues. The CDR3 here is CASSNRQDSYNYGYTF. The CDR3 nucleotides are TGCGCCAGCAGCAACCGACAGGACTCATATAACTATGGCTACACCTTC.

This clonotype was found many times. The V call is TRBV29-1, the J call TRBJ2-4; 8 bases line up with TRBD1. Germline assignment: CDR1 SQVTM and CDR2 ANQGSEA. The CDR3 extends over 14 amino acids. Trimming cost V 1 base and J 7 bases; bases outside gene matches: 6. The CDR3 reads CSVEAGQGPNIQYF. In DNA, the CDR3 is TGCAGCGTTGAAGCCGGACAGGGTCCGAACATTCAGTACTTC. The full variable domain, completed using reference TRBV29-1 and TRBJ2-4, is SAVISQKPSRDICQRGTSLTIQCQVDSQVTMMFWYRQQPGQSLTLIATANQGSEATYESGFVIDKFPISRPNLTFSTLTVSNMSPEDSSIYLCSVEAGQGPNIQYFGAGTRLSVL.

In this sample, this clonotype turned up many times. V and J are TRBV2 and TRBJ1-1; the D is unclear. Germline-derived CDR1 and CDR2 are SNHLY and FYNNEI. V was clipped by 2 bases and J by 0 bases, with 10 bases between them. The CDR3 covers 15 residues. CDR3 nucleotide sequence: TGTGCCAGCAGTGAATATGGCAGTTTGAACACTGAAGCTTTCTTT. It yields the protein CASSEYGSLNTEAFF. The whole variable domain, filled in from reference TRBV2 and TRBJ1-1, reads EPEVTQTPSHQVTQMGQEVILRCVPISNHLYFYWYRQILGQKVEFLVSFYNNEISEKSEIFDDQFSVERPDGSNFTLKIRSTKLEDSAMYFCASSEYGSLNTEAFFGQGTRLTVV.

The chain is built from TRBV7-2 and TRBJ1-2; D ambiguous. Trimming cost V 1 base and J 7 bases, with 7 bases left between them. CDR3 length: 12 residues. Germline V lookup: CDR1 SGHTA, CDR2 FQGNSA. In nucleotides, the CDR3 is TGTGCCAGCAGCTTAGTAAGTGCTGGCTACACCTTC. Amino acid sequence: CASSLVSAGYTF.

The chain employs TRBV11-2 and TRBJ2-2; 10 bases line up with TRBD1. CDR1 and CDR2 (germline): SGHAT, FQNNGV. Trimming removed 1 base from V and 4 bases from J; junction bases left unmatched: 3. This CDR3 is built from 16 residues. The CDR3 sequence is CASSLGDRGFTGELFF. In nucleotides, the CDR3 is TGTGCCAGCAGCTTAGGGGACAGGGGATTCACCGGGGAGCTGTTTTTT.

This clonotype showed up just a few times. This chain joins TRBV11-1 and TRBJ2-1; TRBD1 aligns across 10 bases. V lost 3 bases, J lost 6 bases, and 8 bases stayed unmatched. The germline CDR1 and CDR2 sequences are SGHAT and FQDESV (reference sequence). The CDR3 covers 16 residues. The CDR3 sequence is CASSLKTGGGSNEQFF. CDR3 DNA sequence: TGTGCCAGCAGCTTGAAGACAGGGGGCGGGAGCAATGAGCAGTTCTTC.

This clonotype was counted a single time. The junction differs from germline at one of its ends, possibly a read error. The rearrangement uses TRBV5-1 and TRBJ2-1; 12 bases match TRBD2. The CDR3 is 15 residues long. Germline V gene sequence: CDR1 SGHRS, CDR2 YFSETQ. The CDR3 protein is CASRRLGLAGNDQFF. The CDR3 DNA reads as TGCGCCAGCAGAAGGTTGGGACTAGCGGGTAATGATCAGTTCTTC.

This clonotype was recorded at least ten times. The gene calls are TRBV19 and TRBJ1-3; TRBD1 might be the D (5 bases). The CDR3 has 15 residues. Per germline, CDR1 LNHDA and CDR2 SQIVND (reference sequence). V lost 7 bases, J lost 0 bases, and 13 bases lay in between. The CDR3 here is CASNWGLNSGNTIYF. In DNA form, the CDR3 reads TGTGCCAGTAACTGGGGACTAAACTCTGGAAACACCATATATTTT.

This clonotype showed up many times. The chain combines TRBV29-1 with TRBJ2-3; 7 bases are shared with TRBD1. Germline V gene lookup returns CDR1 SQVTM and CDR2 ANQGSEA. CDR3 length: 16 amino acids. The V gene end was trimmed by 3 bases and the J gene end by 2 bases; junction bases not matched to a gene: 11. The DNA of the CDR3 is TGCAGCGTTGACGCTTGGGACAGATCTAACACAGATACGCAGTATTTT. This gives the protein CSVDAWDRSNTDTQYF.

The rearrangement joins TRBV29-1 to TRBJ1-1, with TRBD1 identical over 10 bases. The CDR3 length is 13 residues. Trimming took 7 bases from V and 5 from J; bases not matched to a gene: 7. Germline V gene sequence: CDR1 SQVTM, CDR2 ANQGSEA. This CDR3 is CSGETGGQTEAFF. The CDR3 DNA reads as TGCAGCGGAGAGACAGGGGGCCAGACTGAAGCTTTCTTT.

The chain's CDR3 is CASSLESPPSSGANVLTF. The CDR3 nucleotides are TGCGCCAGCAGCTTGGAGAGCCCGCCGAGCTCTGGGGCCAACGTCCTGACTTTC. The rearrangement joins TRBV5-1 to TRBJ2-6; D gene unclear. CDR3 length equals 18 residues. V was trimmed by 0 bases and J by 0 bases, leaving 13 bases between them. Per the germline V gene, CDR1 is SGHRS and CDR2 is YFSETQ.

The chain joins TRBV2 to TRBJ1-5; 9 bases line up with TRBD1. CDR1 is SNHLY and CDR2 is FYNNEI in the germline V gene. This CDR3 has 18 residues. The V and J ends lost 2 bases and 5 bases, in that order; junction bases with no gene match: 13. The CDR3 loop is CASSERPGQGFDYQPQHF. DNA of the CDR3: TGTGCCAGCAGTGAAAGGCCGGGACAGGGATTTGACTATCAGCCCCAGCATTTT. The variable domain in full, completed from reference TRBV2 and TRBJ1-5, reads EPEVTQTPSHQVTQMGQEVILRCVPISNHLYFYWYRQILGQKVEFLVSFYNNEISEKSEIFDDQFSVERPDGSNFTLKIRSTKLEDSAMYFCASSERPGQGFDYQPQHFGDGTRLSIL.

The table lists this clonotype with many counts. The rearrangement joins TRBV9 to TRBJ2-7; D is ambiguous. Looked up from germline, CDR1 is SGDLS and CDR2 is YYNGEE. Deletions cut 2 bases from V and 7 bases from J, with 25 bases between. This CDR3 region has 17 residues. The CDR3 protein is CASSVGASGPLPREQYF. The CDR3 coding sequence is TGTGCCAGCAGCGTCGGAGCCTCCGGACCCTTACCTAGGGAGCAGTACTTC.

This clonotype has ten or more counts. V usage is TRBV5-8 and J usage is TRBJ1-5; D ambiguous. This CDR3 comprises 13 residues. The germline CDR1 and CDR2 sequences are SGHTS and YDEGEE. V was pared by 2 bases and J by 9 bases, with 12 bases between. The CDR3 protein is CASSFSDGRPQHF. In DNA, the CDR3 is TGTGCCAGCAGCTTCAGCGATGGAAGGCCCCAGCATTTT.